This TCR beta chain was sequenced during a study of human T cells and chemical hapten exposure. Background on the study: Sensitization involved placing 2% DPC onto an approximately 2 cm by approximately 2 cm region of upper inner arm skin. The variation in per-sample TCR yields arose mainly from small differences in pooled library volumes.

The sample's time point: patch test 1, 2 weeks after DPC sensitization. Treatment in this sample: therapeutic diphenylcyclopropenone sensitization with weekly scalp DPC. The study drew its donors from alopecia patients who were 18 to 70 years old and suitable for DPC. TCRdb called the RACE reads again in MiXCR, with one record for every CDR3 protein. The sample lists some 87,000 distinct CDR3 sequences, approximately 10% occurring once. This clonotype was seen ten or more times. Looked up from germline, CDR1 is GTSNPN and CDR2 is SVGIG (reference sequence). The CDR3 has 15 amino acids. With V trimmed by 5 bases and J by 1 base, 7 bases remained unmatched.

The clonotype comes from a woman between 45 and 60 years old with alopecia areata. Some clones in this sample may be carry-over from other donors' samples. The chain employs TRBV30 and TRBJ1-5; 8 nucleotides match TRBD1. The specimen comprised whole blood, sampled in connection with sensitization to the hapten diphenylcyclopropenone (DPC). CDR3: CAWDDRGISNQPQHF. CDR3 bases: TGTGCCTGGGATGACAGGGGAATAAGCAATCAGCCCCAGCATTTT.